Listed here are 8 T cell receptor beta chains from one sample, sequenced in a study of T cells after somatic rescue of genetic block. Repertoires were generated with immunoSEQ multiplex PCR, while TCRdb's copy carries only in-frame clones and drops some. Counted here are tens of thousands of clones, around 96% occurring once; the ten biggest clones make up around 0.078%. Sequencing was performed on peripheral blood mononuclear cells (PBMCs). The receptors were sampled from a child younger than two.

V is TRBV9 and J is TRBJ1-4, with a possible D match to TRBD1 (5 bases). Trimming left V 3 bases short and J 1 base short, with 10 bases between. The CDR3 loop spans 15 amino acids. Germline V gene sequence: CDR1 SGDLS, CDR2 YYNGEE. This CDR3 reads CASSEQGLTNEKLFF. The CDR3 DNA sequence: TGTGCCAGCAGCGAGCAGGGTTTAACTAATGAAAAACTGTTTTTT.

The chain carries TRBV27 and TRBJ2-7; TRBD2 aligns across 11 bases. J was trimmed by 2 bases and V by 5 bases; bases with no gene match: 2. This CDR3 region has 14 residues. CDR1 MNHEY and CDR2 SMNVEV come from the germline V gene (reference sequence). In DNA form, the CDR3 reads TGTGCCAGCAGTCCGGGACTAGCGGCCTACGAGCAGTACTTC. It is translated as CASSPGLAAYEQYF.

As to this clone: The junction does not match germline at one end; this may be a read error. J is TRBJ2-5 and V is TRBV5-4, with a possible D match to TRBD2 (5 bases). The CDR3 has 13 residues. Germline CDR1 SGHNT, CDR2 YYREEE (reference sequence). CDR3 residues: CASSPEGPENQYF. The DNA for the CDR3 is TGTGCCAGCAGCCCCGAGGGCCCGGAGAACCAGTACTTC.

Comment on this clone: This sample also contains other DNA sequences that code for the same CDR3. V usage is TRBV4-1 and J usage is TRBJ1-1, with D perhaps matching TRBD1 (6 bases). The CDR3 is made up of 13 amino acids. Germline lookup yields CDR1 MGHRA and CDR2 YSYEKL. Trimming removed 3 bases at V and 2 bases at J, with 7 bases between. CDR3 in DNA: TGCGCCAGCAGCCAGGGACAAAACACTGAAGCTTTCTTT. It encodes CASSQGQNTEAFF.

The CDR3 sequence: CASSLVAASTDTQYF. CDR3 in DNA: TGTGCCAGCAGCTTGGTTGCGGCCAGCACAGATACGCAGTATTTT. J is TRBJ2-3 and V is TRBV5-4; D gene uncertain. With 0 bases removed from V and 0 bases from J, the gap between germline ends came to 8 bases. Germline V lookup: CDR1 SGHNT, CDR2 YYREEE (reference sequence). The CDR3 sequence is 15 residues long.

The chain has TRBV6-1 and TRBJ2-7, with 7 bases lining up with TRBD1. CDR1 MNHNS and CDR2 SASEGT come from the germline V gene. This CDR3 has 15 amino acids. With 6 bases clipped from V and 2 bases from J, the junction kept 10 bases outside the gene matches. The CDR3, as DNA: TGTGCCAGCAGGACAAAAGACAGGGACCCCTACGAGCAGTACTTC. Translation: CASRTKDRDPYEQYF.

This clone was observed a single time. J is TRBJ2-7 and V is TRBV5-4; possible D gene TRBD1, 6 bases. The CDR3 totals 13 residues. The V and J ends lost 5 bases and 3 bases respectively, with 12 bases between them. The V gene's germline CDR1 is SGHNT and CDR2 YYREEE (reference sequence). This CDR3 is CASSRDTYYEQYF. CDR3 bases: TGTGCCAGCAGTCGGGACACCTACTACGAGCAGTACTTC. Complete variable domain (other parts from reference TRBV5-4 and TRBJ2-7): ETGVTQSPTHLIKTRGQQVTLRCSSQSGHNTVSWYQQALGQGPQFIFQYYREEENGRGNFPPRFSGLQFPNYSSELNVNALELDDSALYLCASSRDTYYEQYFGPGTRLTVT.

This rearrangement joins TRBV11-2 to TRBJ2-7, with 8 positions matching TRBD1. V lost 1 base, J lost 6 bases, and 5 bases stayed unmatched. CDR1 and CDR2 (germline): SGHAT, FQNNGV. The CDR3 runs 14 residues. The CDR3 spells CASSLAGRGREQYF. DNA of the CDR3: TGTGCCAGCAGCTTAGCCGGCAGGGGGCGCGAGCAGTACTTC.